This entry describes one T cell receptor beta chain. The entry originates in a study of blood T cell repertoires in COVID-19. Looked up from germline, CDR1 is MDHEN and CDR2 is SYDVKM. The CDR3 covers 13 residues. With V trimmed by 5 bases and J by 7 bases, 7 bases remained unmatched. Sequencing used immunoSEQ multiplex PCR; TCRdb keeps in-frame clones, though not all of them. The sample includes 110,000 to 150,000 clones, about 89% of them seen just once. Sequenced: peripheral blood. The rearrangement joins TRBV28 to TRBJ1-2; TRBD1 aligns across 7 bases. This sequence originates from a man between 60 and 75 years old with active or convalescent COVID-19. The CDR3 region is CASSRTGKSGYTF. CDR3 bases: TGTGCCAGCAGTAGGACAGGAAAAAGTGGCTACACCTTC.